This passage covers 28 T cell receptor beta chains from one sample sequenced in a study of a mutant IDH1 vaccine in newly diagnosed glioma. Indicated time point: week 5, during vaccination. The study gave 300 ug of mutant IDH1 20-mer peptide per vaccine dose, with topical imiquimod. These receptors have no identified antigens. The assay was immunoSEQ multiplex PCR, and TCRdb's table has in-frame clones only and misses some. The table lists over 35,000 clones, 91% of them singletons. The sample was PBMCs, taken from a glioma patient whose treatment included an IDH1 peptide vaccine. Source of these receptors: a man between 50 and 59 years old with glioma.

The chain joins TRBV7-9 to TRBJ2-3; maybe TRBD2 (6 bases). CDR3 length: 15 amino acids. The V gene lost 1 base and the J gene lost 2 bases, with 10 bases spanning the gap. The germline V gene encodes CDR1 SEHNR and CDR2 FQNEAQ (reference sequence). For the CDR3, the DNA is TGTGCCAGCAGCTTAGATCCGGGAGTCACAGATACGCAGTATTTT. It is translated as CASSLDPGVTDTQYF. Full variable domain (remainder filled in from reference TRBV7-9 and TRBJ2-3): DTGVSQNPRHKITKRGQNVTFRCDPISEHNRLYWYRQTLGQGPEFLTYFQNEAQLEKSRLLSDRFSAERPKGSFSTLEIQRTEQGDSAMYLCASSLDPGVTDTQYFGPGTRLTVL.

The chain uses TRBV18 and TRBJ2-7, with a possible D match to TRBD1 (5 bases). V shed 0 bases and J shed 3 bases, with 9 bases lying between them. Germline V gene data show CDR1 as KGHSH and CDR2 as LQKENI. This CDR3 has 14 residues. The CDR3, as DNA: TGTGCCAGCTCACCACCCTGGGGCAGCTACGAGCAGTACTTC. Amino acid sequence: CASSPPWGSYEQYF.

This sequence joins TRBV5-1 and TRBJ1-1; tentative D call: TRBD1 (5 bases). Germline-derived CDR1 and CDR2 are SGHRS and YFSETQ. The length of the CDR3 is 14 residues. Trimming stripped 5 bases from V and 4 bases from J, with 15 bases between. The CDR3 bases are TGCGCCAGCAGACCGTCTTCCGGGGGCACTGAAGCTTTCTTT. This codes for CASRPSSGGTEAFF.

CDR3 in amino acids: CASSMVWGGESYNEQFF. CDR3 coding DNA: TGTGCCAGTAGTATGGTGTGGGGGGGGGAGTCCTACAATGAGCAGTTCTTC. The chain uses TRBV19 and TRBJ2-1; 7 positions agree with TRBD2. The V gene's germline CDR1 is LNHDA and CDR2 SQIVND (reference sequence). The CDR3 length is 17 residues. J was trimmed by 1 base and V by 3 bases; bases with no gene match: 9. The variable domain in full, with the rest retrieved from reference TRBV19 and TRBJ2-1, is DGGITQSPKYLFRKEGQNVTLSCEQNLNHDAMYWYRQDPGQGLRLIYYSQIVNDFQKGDIAEGYSVSREKKESFPLTVTSAQKNPTAFYLCASSMVWGGESYNEQFFGPGTRLTVL.

The chain's CDR3 is CASSRSDGGVETQYF. In DNA form, the CDR3 reads TGTGCCAGCAGCCGGTCGGATGGGGGCGTGGAGACCCAGTACTTC. The rearrangement joins TRBV6-5 to TRBJ2-5, with TRBD1 as a possible D gene (6 bases). Germline-derived CDR1 and CDR2 are MNHEY and SVGAGI. V gave up 6 bases and J gave up 5 bases, with 19 bases separating them. The CDR3 covers 15 residues.

This clone was observed a handful of times. The rearrangement uses TRBV4-1 and TRBJ1-1; TRBD1 agrees at 10 bases. Germline CDR1 is MGHRA and CDR2 is YSYEKL. Germline trimming cut 4 bases from V and 5 bases from J; bases unmatched to any gene: 7. This CDR3 spans 15 amino acids. This chain's CDR3 is CASSPGDRGYTEAFF. CDR3 nucleotide sequence: TGCGCCAGCAGCCCAGGGGACAGGGGTTATACTGAAGCTTTCTTT.

This rearrangement joins TRBV13 to TRBJ2-7, with a tentative D call TRBD2 (6 bases). Germline values: CDR1 PRHDT, CDR2 FYEKMQ (reference sequence). The ends were cut back, 5 bases at V and 3 bases at J, with 14 bases in the middle. The CDR3 has 14 amino acids. CDR3 sequence (DNA): TGTGCCAGCAGCCACGCGGGGACCGACTACGAGCAGTACTTC. It yields the protein CASSHAGTDYEQYF. Full variable domain (missing parts from reference TRBV13 and TRBJ2-7): AAGVIQSPRHLIKEKRETATLKCYPIPRHDTVYWYQQGPGQDPQFLISFYEKMQSDKGSIPDRFSAQQFSDYHSELNMSSLELGDSALYFCASSHAGTDYEQYFGPGTRLTVT.

The chain combines TRBV5-4 with TRBJ2-5; TRBD2 aligns across 8 bases. Germline loops: CDR1 SGHNT, CDR2 YYREEE (reference sequence). The CDR3 extends over 16 amino acids. V was clipped by 0 bases and J by 5 bases; unmatched bases: 9. DNA for the CDR3: TGTGCCAGCAGCTTGGCCGGACGGGGGGGCCTTGAGACCCAGTACTTC. It specifies CASSLAGRGGLETQYF. Supplemented by reference TRBV5-4 and TRBJ2-5, the full variable domain reads ETGVTQSPTHLIKTRGQQVTLRCSSQSGHNTVSWYQQALGQGPQFIFQYYREEENGRGNFPPRFSGLQFPNYSSELNVNALELDDSALYLCASSLAGRGGLETQYFGPGTRLLVL.

This clone came up once. The chain joins TRBV5-1 to TRBJ1-1; maybe TRBD1 (6 bases). Trimming took 2 bases from V and 1 from J, leaving 18 bases between them. The CDR3 extends over 17 amino acids. Germline CDR1 reads SGHRS; CDR2 reads YFSETQ. CDR3 in amino acids: CASSLGQYGGPNTEAFF. The DNA for the CDR3 is TGCGCCAGCAGCTTAGGACAATATGGGGGCCCGAACACTGAAGCTTTCTTT.

The chain is built from TRBV6-1 and TRBJ2-3, with 7 bases aligning to TRBD2. CDR1 and CDR2 (germline): MNHNS, SASEGT. Germline trimming cut 7 bases from V and 0 bases from J; bases unmatched to any gene: 1. The CDR3 length is 13 residues. Here the CDR3 reads CASNSGSTDTQYF. The CDR3, as DNA: TGTGCCAGCAATAGCGGGAGCACAGATACGCAGTATTTT.

This rearrangement joins TRBV10-2 to TRBJ2-6, with D uncertain. The CDR3 runs 15 residues. The germline V gene encodes CDR1 WSHSY and CDR2 SAAADI. Trimming took off 6 bases at V and 0 bases at J, with 9 bases between the two ends. The CDR3 sequence is CASSPRISGANVLTF. In nucleotides, the CDR3 is TGCGCCAGCAGCCCAAGGATCTCTGGGGCCAACGTCCTGACTTTC.

V usage is TRBV27 and J usage is TRBJ2-2, with unresolved D. The V gene lost 5 bases and the J gene lost 3 bases, with 4 bases spanning the gap. The CDR3 spans 12 residues. Looked up from germline, CDR1 is MNHEY and CDR2 is SMNVEV (reference sequence). CDR3 coding DNA: TGTGCCAGCAGTCGGGACACCGGGGAGCTGTTTTTT. Translation gives CASSRDTGELFF.

The chain links TRBV2 to TRBJ2-7; no reliable D call. In germline, CDR1 is SNHLY, CDR2 FYNNEI. Trimming removed 4 bases from V and 5 bases from J, with 15 bases in between. This CDR3 has 14 residues. The CDR3 bases are TGTGCCAGCAGTGCATGGGTAGGGTCAGACGAGCAGTACTTC. This gives the protein CASSAWVGSDEQYF.

The chain joins TRBV19 to TRBJ2-7, with D possibly being TRBD1 or TRBD2 (5 bases each). The V and J ends lost 3 bases and 2 bases respectively, with 14 bases between them. The CDR3 length is 15 residues. In germline, CDR1 is LNHDA, CDR2 SQIVND (reference sequence). The CDR3 loop reads CASSIVQGPTYEQYF. In DNA form, the CDR3 reads TGTGCCAGTAGTATCGTGCAGGGACCAACCTACGAGCAGTACTTC.

The table lists this clone with a count of one. The rearrangement links TRBV4-1 to TRBJ2-5, with no clear D. This CDR3 contains 16 residues. Germline V gene data show CDR1 as MGHRA and CDR2 as YSYEKL. Trimming removed 4 bases from V and 1 base from J, with 16 bases in between. The CDR3 DNA reads TGCGCCAGCAGCCGATCGCCTCAGGCAGCCCAAGAGACCCAGTACTTC. It yields the protein CASSRSPQAAQETQYF.

J is TRBJ2-2 and V is TRBV6-5, with D hard to call. Per the germline V gene, CDR1 is MNHEY and CDR2 is SVGAGI. V was clipped by 6 bases and J by 3 bases, with 14 bases between them. The CDR3 has 15 residues. The CDR3 is CASSYDTLHTGELFF. CDR3 sequence (DNA): TGTGCCAGCAGCTACGACACCCTTCACACCGGGGAGCTGTTTTTT.

This sequence joins TRBV6-6 and TRBJ1-5; perhaps TRBD1 as D (5 bases). Trimming shortened V by 7 bases and J by 4 bases, and 14 bases separated the two germline ends. Germline V gene sequence: CDR1 MNHNY, CDR2 SVGAGI (reference sequence). This CDR3 is 14 amino acids long. The CDR3 region has the DNA TGTGCCAGCACCCCGGGGGGGTCAAATCAGCCCCAGCATTTT. Translated, it gives CASTPGGSNQPQHF.

This clone showed up just a few times. The chain combines TRBV28 with TRBJ2-5, with 9 bases aligning to TRBD1. The CDR3 is 15 residues long. The germline CDR1 and CDR2 sequences are MDHEN and SYDVKM. Trimming removed 2 bases from V and 5 bases from J; junction bases left unmatched: 6. This chain's CDR3 is CASSLQGQGSETQYF. The CDR3 DNA reads TGTGCCAGCAGTTTACAGGGACAGGGAAGCGAGACCCAGTACTTC.

The chain uses TRBV4-1 and TRBJ2-1; D possibly corresponds to TRBD2 (5 bases). Trimming took 5 bases from V and 10 from J, leaving 12 bases between them. The germline CDR1 and CDR2 sequences are MGHRA and YSYEKL. The CDR3 is 12 amino acids. This CDR3 is CASSSRREEQFF. The CDR3 coding sequence is TGCGCCAGCAGCTCTCGTCGGGAAGAGCAGTTCTTC.

The rearrangement joins TRBV7-3 to TRBJ2-5; D is ambiguous. This CDR3 is built from 15 residues. V was trimmed by 5 bases and J by 4 bases, leaving 17 bases between them. Germline CDR1 and CDR2: SGHTA and FQGTGA. CDR3 protein: CASSLRANGGETQYF. The CDR3, as DNA: TGTGCCAGCAGCCTAAGGGCCAACGGTGGAGAGACCCAGTACTTC.

This clone has only a few counts. The V and J genes are TRBV10-3 and TRBJ2-7; D unresolved. The CDR3 is made up of 13 amino acids. Germline assignment: CDR1 ENHRY and CDR2 SYGVKD. V shed 4 bases and J shed 2 bases, with 9 bases lying between them. The CDR3 sequence is CAISVNGPYEQYF. Here the CDR3 DNA reads TGTGCCATCAGTGTTAACGGACCCTACGAGCAGTACTTC.

The rearrangement uses TRBV28 and TRBJ1-4, with 9 bases fitting TRBD1. The CDR3 is 14 residues long. Germline CDR1 MDHEN, CDR2 SYDVKM. J was trimmed by 8 bases and V by 6 bases; bases with no gene match: 7. The DNA for the CDR3 is TGTGCCAGCAGGCGACAGGGGGAGGTGGAAAAACTGTTTTTT. Encoded protein: CASRRQGEVEKLFF. Variable domain in full (rest from reference TRBV28 and TRBJ1-4): DVKVTQSSRYLVKRTGEKVFLECVQDMDHENMFWYRQDPGLGLRLIYFSYDVKMKEKGDIPEGYSVSREKKERFSLILESASTNQTSMYLCASRRQGEVEKLFFGSGTQLSVL.

The chain combines TRBV6-5 with TRBJ2-3; maybe TRBD2 (6 bases). Germline V lookup: CDR1 MNHEY, CDR2 SVGAGI. The CDR3 loop spans 14 amino acids. V was trimmed by 2 bases and J by 1 base, leaving 7 bases between them. CDR3 sequence: CASSYRGGTDTQYF. The CDR3, as DNA: TGTGCCAGCAGTTACCGCGGGGGCACAGATACGCAGTATTTT.

The gene calls are TRBV28 and TRBJ1-2, with TRBD1 matching over 12 bases. This CDR3 has 15 amino acids. Germline CDR1 and CDR2: MDHEN and SYDVKM. Trimming at V came to 6 bases and at J to 8 bases, leaving 10 bases not matched to a gene. The CDR3 coding sequence is TGTGCCAGCAGCTCCTTGGGACAGGGGGCGTTAGGCTACACCTTC. It codes for CASSSLGQGALGYTF.

The chain is built from TRBV15 and TRBJ2-7, with TRBD1 matching over 8 bases. The germline gives CDR1 LNHNV, CDR2 YYDKDF (reference sequence). Trimming cost V 3 bases and J 3 bases; bases outside gene matches: 1. The CDR3 consists of 13 residues. The DNA for the CDR3 is TGTGCCACCAGCAGCGGACAGGGCTACGAGCAGTACTTC. It yields the protein CATSSGQGYEQYF.

The chain combines TRBV10-3 with TRBJ2-3; D unresolved. From germline, CDR1 is ENHRY and CDR2 SYGVKD. CDR3 length: 14 residues. V dropped 0 bases and J dropped 1 base, with 5 bases sitting between them. CDR3 bases: TGTGCCATCAGTGAGTCGACGGGCACAGATACGCAGTATTTT. Amino acid sequence: CAISESTGTDTQYF.

The chain carries TRBV6-5 and TRBJ2-7; weak D call: TRBD2 (7 bases). Trimming pared 5 bases from V and 6 bases from J, leaving 20 bases between. The germline CDR1 and CDR2 sequences are MNHEY and SVGAGI. The CDR3 consists of 15 residues. CDR3 sequence reads: CASSPGRGGGREQYF. The CDR3 DNA sequence: TGTGCCAGCAGTCCCGGGAGAGGCGGGGGCCGCGAGCAGTACTTC.

The CDR3 region is CASRDPPTEAFF. CDR3 sequence (DNA): TGTGCCAGCAGAGATCCTCCCACTGAAGCTTTCTTT. The genes are TRBV6-5 and TRBJ1-1; no clear D gene. The CDR3 is 12 residues long. V was shortened by 6 bases and J by 4 bases, with 9 bases between the two germline ends. Per germline, CDR1 MNHEY and CDR2 SVGAGI.